This TCR beta chain was recorded in a study of radiotherapy plus CTLA-4 blockade in lung cancer. For the study at large: The study recorded objective responses in around a sixth of patients and disease control in under 35%. General study findings and limits: TCR clones from tumors expanded in blood after radiotherapy plus ipilimumab.

Comment on this clone: Antigen specificity is unknown.

The study gave focal radiation plus ipilimumab CTLA-4 blockade to patients with chemo-refractory metastatic non-small-cell lung cancer. Produced via immunoSEQ multiplex PCR; TCRdb's table is partial and in-frame only. The data show about 93,000 clones, about 90% seen once. CDR1 is ENHRY, CDR2 SYGVKD, per germline. Deletions cut 3 bases from V and 11 bases from J, with 19 bases between. This CDR3 has 14 amino acids. The sequence was collected from a human donor with non-small cell lung cancer that progressed on radiotherapy plus ipilimumab. This chain connects TRBV10-3 to TRBJ1-1; TRBD1 might be the D (5 bases). The sequencing here drew on peripheral blood, taken from a patient treated with radiotherapy plus ipilimumab. CDR3 DNA sequence: TGTGCCATCAGTGAAGACCGGGACGGACCTTATGCTTTCTTT. It specifies CAISEDRDGPYAFF.